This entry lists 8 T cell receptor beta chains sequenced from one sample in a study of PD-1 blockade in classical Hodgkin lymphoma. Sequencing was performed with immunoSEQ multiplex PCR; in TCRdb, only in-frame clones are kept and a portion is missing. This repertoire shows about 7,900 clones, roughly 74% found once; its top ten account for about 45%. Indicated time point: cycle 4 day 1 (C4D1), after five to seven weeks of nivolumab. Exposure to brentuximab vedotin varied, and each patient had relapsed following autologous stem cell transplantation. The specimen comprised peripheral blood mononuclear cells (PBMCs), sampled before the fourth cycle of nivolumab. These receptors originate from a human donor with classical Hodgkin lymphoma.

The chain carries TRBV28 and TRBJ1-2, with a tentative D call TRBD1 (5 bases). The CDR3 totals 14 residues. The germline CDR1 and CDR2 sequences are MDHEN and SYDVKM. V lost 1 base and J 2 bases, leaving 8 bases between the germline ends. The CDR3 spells CASSLSQGNYGYTF. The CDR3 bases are TGTGCCAGCAGTTTATCTCAGGGAAACTATGGCTACACCTTC.

CDR3 loop: CASQRGQEQPQHF. The CDR3 coding sequence is TGTGCCAGCCAGCGGGGGCAGGAGCAGCCCCAGCATTTT. J is TRBJ1-5 and V is TRBV6-5; TRBD1 is a possible D gene (6 bases). Looked up from germline, CDR1 is MNHEY and CDR2 is SVGAGI. The CDR3 consists of 13 residues. With 8 bases removed from V and 7 bases from J, the gap between germline ends came to 15 bases.

The CDR3 here is CASSPAPLDGNTIYF. In DNA, the CDR3 is TGTGCCAGCAGCCCCGCCCCGTTAGACGGAAACACCATATATTTT. The V call is TRBV7-2, the J call TRBJ1-3, with no clear D. The V end lost 5 bases, the J end lost 4 bases, and 15 bases lay between the germline ends. CDR1 and CDR2 from the germline V gene are SGHTA and FQGNSA. The CDR3 sequence is 15 residues long.

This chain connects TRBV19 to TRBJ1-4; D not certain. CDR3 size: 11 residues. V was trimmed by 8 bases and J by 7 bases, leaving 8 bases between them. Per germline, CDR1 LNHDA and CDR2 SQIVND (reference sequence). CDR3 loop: CASGSSEKLFF. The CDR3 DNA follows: TGTGCCAGTGGGTCGAGTGAAAAACTGTTTTTT.

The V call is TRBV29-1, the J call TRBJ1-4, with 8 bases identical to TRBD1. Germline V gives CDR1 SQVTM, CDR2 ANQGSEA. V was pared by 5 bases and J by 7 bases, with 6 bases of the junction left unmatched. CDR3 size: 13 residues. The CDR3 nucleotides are TGCAGCGTTCGGACAGGGAAGGGTGAAAAACTGTTTTTT. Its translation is CSVRTGKGEKLFF.

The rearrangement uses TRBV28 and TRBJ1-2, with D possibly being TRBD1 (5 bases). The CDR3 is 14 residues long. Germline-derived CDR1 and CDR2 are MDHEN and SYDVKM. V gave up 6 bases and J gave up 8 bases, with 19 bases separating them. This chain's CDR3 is CASSPTGTVGGYTF. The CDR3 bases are TGTGCCAGCAGCCCCACCGGGACCGTGGGAGGCTACACCTTC.

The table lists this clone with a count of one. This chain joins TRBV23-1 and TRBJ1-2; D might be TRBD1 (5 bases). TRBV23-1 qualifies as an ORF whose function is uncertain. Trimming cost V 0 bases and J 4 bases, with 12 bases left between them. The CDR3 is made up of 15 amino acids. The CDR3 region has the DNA TGCGCCAGCAGTCAATCGTGGGACGTGCTCTATGGCTACACCTTC. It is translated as CASSQSWDVLYGYTF.

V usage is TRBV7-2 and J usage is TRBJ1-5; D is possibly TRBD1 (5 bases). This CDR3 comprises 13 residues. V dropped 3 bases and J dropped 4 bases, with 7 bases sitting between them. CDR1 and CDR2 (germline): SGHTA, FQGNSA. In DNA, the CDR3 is TGTGCCAGCAGCTTTAACAGGAATCAGCCCCAGCATTTT. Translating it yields CASSFNRNQPQHF.